The 18 T cell receptor beta chains listed next were all sequenced from one sample in a study of graft-versus-host responses after intestinal transplantation. These receptors are not linked to any known antigen. Profiling relied on immunoSEQ multiplex PCR, and the TCRdb table lists in-frame clones only, not all of them. The sample contains approximately 70,000 clones, about 89% of which appear only once. This sample comprised unstimulated CD8+ T cells sorted from spleen or lymph node cells, obtained before intestinal transplant. The receptors derive from a human donor who received an intestinal transplant.

The gene calls are TRBV29-1 and TRBJ2-5; 10 bases agree with TRBD2. V shed 5 bases, J shed 4 bases, and the junction held 13 bases outside the gene matches. The V gene's germline CDR1 is SQVTM and CDR2 ANQGSEA. CDR3 length equals 16 residues. For the CDR3, the DNA is TGCAGCGTTATGATCCAAAGCGGGGGGGCCGGAGAGACCCAGTACTTC. It is translated as CSVMIQSGGAGETQYF.

This chain links TRBV6-1 with TRBJ2-3, with D perhaps TRBD1 (6 bases). The V gene lost 2 bases and the J gene lost 1 base, with 10 bases spanning the gap. Germline CDR1 reads MNHNS; CDR2 reads SASEGT. The CDR3 is made up of 15 amino acids. The CDR3 region has the DNA TGTGCCAGCAGTGAACAGTGGGGGCGCACAGATACGCAGTATTTT. It codes for CASSEQWGRTDTQYF.

The J gene is TRBJ1-3, the V gene TRBV5-6; 7 nucleotides agree with TRBD1. V dropped 4 bases and J dropped 2; count of bases not matched to a gene: 3. Per germline, CDR1 SGHDT and CDR2 YYEEEE. The length of the CDR3 is 14 residues. CDR3 sequence (DNA): TGTGCCAGCAGCCCGACAGGGCCTGGAAACACCATATATTTT. Encoded protein: CASSPTGPGNTIYF.

The chain uses TRBV4-1 and TRBJ1-3; D ambiguous. V lost 4 bases and J lost 0, with 10 bases in between. Germline assignment: CDR1 MGHRA and CDR2 YSYEKL. The CDR3 contains 15 residues. CDR3 residues: CASSPVSYSGNTIYF. The CDR3 bases are TGCGCCAGCAGCCCCGTTTCCTACTCTGGAAACACCATATATTTT.

The rearrangement links TRBV7-6 to TRBJ2-3; D unclear. Trimming took 4 bases from V and 5 from J, leaving 10 bases between them. This CDR3 spans 13 amino acids. Germline V gives CDR1 SGHVS, CDR2 FNYEAQ. The CDR3 loop is CASSSFGLDTQYF. The DNA of the CDR3 is TGTGCCAGCAGCTCCTTCGGGTTAGATACGCAGTATTTT.

The chain is built from TRBV6-1 and TRBJ2-7, with D perhaps matching TRBD2 (7 bases). This CDR3 is built from 13 residues. Germline V gene data show CDR1 as MNHNS and CDR2 as SASEGT. V was pared by 7 bases and J by 4 bases, with 14 bases between. This CDR3 is CASTPGRGYEQYF. The CDR3 DNA sequence: TGTGCCAGCACCCCGGGGAGGGGGTACGAGCAGTACTTC.

This chain links TRBV6-5 with TRBJ2-7; D is perhaps TRBD1 (5 bases). Germline V gene lookup returns CDR1 MNHEY and CDR2 SVGAGI. The V end was cut by 6 bases, the J end by 2 bases, with 14 bases between. CDR3 length: 14 residues. The CDR3 sequence is CASRTTGSPYEQYF. CDR3 in DNA: TGTGCCAGCAGAACTACAGGCAGTCCCTACGAGCAGTACTTC.

The chain employs TRBV6-5 and TRBJ1-1; a weak D match, TRBD1 (5 bases). Germline CDR1 MNHEY, CDR2 SVGAGI. This CDR3 comprises 14 residues. Trimming stripped 0 bases from V and 2 bases from J, with 7 bases between. The chain's CDR3 is CASSYSGGNTEAFF. The CDR3 DNA sequence: TGTGCCAGCAGTTACTCGGGGGGAAACACTGAAGCTTTCTTT.

The genes are TRBV7-9 and TRBJ1-3; D is unclear. CDR1 SEHNR and CDR2 FQNEAQ come from the germline V gene (reference sequence). The V end was cut by 3 bases, the J end by 0 bases, with 12 bases between. The CDR3 runs to 16 residues. The CDR3 region is CASSLSGRASGNTIYF. The CDR3 coding sequence is TGTGCCAGCAGCTTGAGTGGGAGGGCCTCTGGAAACACCATATATTTT.

Here the CDR3 DNA reads TGTGCCAGCAGTGACGGGACAGGGCGCAACTATGGCTACACCTTC. This translates into CASSDGTGRNYGYTF. The V call is TRBV6-1, the J call TRBJ1-2, with 9 nucleotides matching TRBD1. CDR1 and CDR2 (germline): MNHNS, SASEGT. V was pared by 3 bases and J by 2 bases, with 4 bases of the junction left unmatched. The CDR3 loop spans 15 amino acids.

The genes are TRBV4-1 and TRBJ1-3; 8 bases are shared with TRBD1. Germline V gives CDR1 MGHRA, CDR2 YSYEKL. The CDR3 is made up of 21 amino acids. V was clipped by 2 bases and J by 0 bases; unmatched bases: 18. The CDR3 DNA sequence: TGCGCCAGCAGCCAACCTTTAAGGACAGGGACCCCACTCACCTCTGGAAACACCATATATTTT. Its protein product is CASSQPLRTGTPLTSGNTIYF.

The genes are TRBV11-2 and TRBJ2-7, with a weak D call TRBD2 (6 bases). Trimming took 3 bases from V and 6 from J, leaving 18 bases between them. This CDR3 has 15 residues. Germline V gene sequence: CDR1 SGHAT, CDR2 FQNNGV. CDR3 in amino acids: CASSLVTGVGPEQYF. The CDR3 DNA sequence: TGTGCCAGCAGCTTGGTGACGGGGGTCGGCCCCGAGCAGTACTTC.

The chain has TRBV6-1 and TRBJ1-3; unclear D gene. There are 16 residues in the CDR3. Germline assignment: CDR1 MNHNS and CDR2 SASEGT. Trimming left V 4 bases short and J 0 bases short, with 13 bases between. The CDR3 DNA reads TGTGCCAGCAGTGCAGTCCTCGATTACTCTGGAAACACCATATATTTT. Its protein is CASSAVLDYSGNTIYF.

The chain has TRBV4-1 and TRBJ2-7; 9 bases fit TRBD1. The germline CDR1 and CDR2 sequences are MGHRA and YSYEKL. J was trimmed by 1 base and V by 2 bases; bases with no gene match: 6. The CDR3 extends over 16 amino acids. The CDR3 sequence is CASSQNRDRESYEQYF. The CDR3 region has the DNA TGCGCCAGCAGCCAAAATCGGGACAGGGAGTCCTACGAGCAGTACTTC.

The rearrangement links TRBV5-4 to TRBJ2-7, with D maybe TRBD2 (6 bases). The germline gives CDR1 SGHNT, CDR2 YYREEE (reference sequence). V was clipped by 2 bases and J by 2 bases, with 11 bases between them. The CDR3 is 14 residues long. The chain's CDR3 is CASSFVSGAYEQYF. The CDR3 bases are TGTGCCAGCAGCTTTGTGTCGGGAGCCTACGAGCAGTACTTC.

This clone was counted between two and nine times. This rearrangement joins TRBV21-1 to TRBJ1-5. TRBV21-1 is an annotated pseudogene. This CDR3 is 14 amino acids long. The CDR3 protein is CATPFGGKGQPQHF. For the CDR3, the DNA is TGTGCCACCCCCTTTGGGGGGAAGGGTCAGCCCCAGCATTTT.

V gene TRBV10-2 combines with J gene TRBJ2-5, with 11 bases fitting TRBD2. The CDR3 extends over 15 amino acids. Germline assignment: CDR1 WSHSY and CDR2 SAAADI. The trim removed 5 bases at V and 3 bases at J, leaving 5 bases unmatched. The CDR3 region is CASSPPSGRKETQYF. CDR3 nucleotide sequence: TGCGCCAGCAGTCCACCTAGCGGGAGGAAAGAGACCCAGTACTTC.

This clone was picked up one time. V usage is TRBV27 and J usage is TRBJ1-1; TRBD1 might be the D (5 bases). The V end lost 5 bases, the J end lost 1 base, and 14 bases lay between the germline ends. Germline CDR1 reads MNHEY; CDR2 reads SMNVEV (reference sequence). This CDR3 region has 15 residues. The CDR3 nucleotides read TGTGCCAGCAGTCCAACAGGCCCACGGAACACTGAAGCTTTCTTT. It translates to CASSPTGPRNTEAFF.